The clone carrying this TCR beta chain was recorded at least ten times. Its antigen is unknown. As for time point: patch test 2, 6 weeks after DPC sensitization. The treatment here: therapeutic diphenylcyclopropenone sensitization with weekly scalp DPC. Sequencing started from total RNA isolated from unfractionated whole blood. CDR3 length: 16 residues. The germline V gene has CDR1 MNHNS and CDR2 SASEGT. Trimming removed 2 bases from V and 0 bases from J, with 13 bases in between. One entry per CDR3 protein, called by TCRdb with MiXCR from the RACE reads. Of 330,000 or so distinct CDR3 sequences listed, nearly 6.5% are singletons. This sample was taken from a study of human T cells and chemical hapten exposure. General study results and limits: Sensitizing with DPC caused no change in TCRs above 1 in 1000 frequency.

This clonotype originated in a woman aged 18-29 years with alopecia areata. Some clones in this sample may be carry-over from other donors' samples. Source: whole blood, taken in connection with sensitization to the hapten diphenylcyclopropenone (DPC). The rearrangement uses TRBV6-1 and TRBJ1-1; the D is unclear. The CDR3 here is CASSEFNPVMNTEAFF. The CDR3 coding sequence is TGTGCCAGCAGTGAATTCAATCCGGTAATGAACACTGAAGCTTTCTTT.